Below, one T cell receptor beta chain is given with its context. The data stem from a study of PD-1 blockade in classical Hodgkin lymphoma. The CDR3 consists of 16 residues. The germline V and J ends were trimmed by 5 bases and 3 bases, with 20 bases remaining between them. Germline values: CDR1 SNHLY, CDR2 FYNNEI. The data were produced by immunoSEQ multiplex PCR, yet TCRdb's version contains in-frame clones alone and is incomplete. Of under 60,000 clones listed, more than 75% were seen once; the top ten hold 6.5% to 8%. As for time point: cycle 4 day 1 (C4D1), after around six weeks of nivolumab. No patient escaped relapse after autologous stem cell transplantation, and brentuximab vedotin exposure varied.

This TCR derives from a human donor with classical Hodgkin lymphoma. The sequenced sample was peripheral blood mononuclear cells (PBMCs), obtained before the fourth cycle of nivolumab. The genes are TRBV2 and TRBJ2-7; D may be TRBD1 (6 bases). CDR3 in amino acids: CASSSSLDRPVYEQYF. DNA for the CDR3: TGTGCCAGCAGTTCCTCACTCGACAGGCCCGTCTACGAGCAGTACTTC.